This T cell receptor beta chain is from a study of shared clonotypes between healthy human individuals. The V end was cut by 5 bases, the J end by 3 bases, with 15 bases between. This CDR3 contains 15 residues. From germline, CDR1 is SEHNR and CDR2 FQNEAQ (reference sequence). As defined, naive CD8 cells were CD45RO-negative and positively selected for CCR7, with terminally differentiated effector memory CD45RA+ cells excluded. In the authors' workflow: Junction-only sequences without quality scores came from ImmunoSEQ, so filtering differed. Repertoires were generated with immunoSEQ multiplex PCR, while TCRdb's copy carries only in-frame clones and drops some. The DNA was the basis for D and trimming; V, J and clone size are from that table. The table has about 2 million clones, roughly 95% seen once.

Source material: naive CD8+ T cells sorted from blood. This receptor was identified in a young man in good health. V gene TRBV7-9 combines with J gene TRBJ2-3; TRBD2 is a possible D gene (7 bases). Here the CDR3 reads CASSRNREGTDTQYF. CDR3 nucleotide sequence: TGTGCCAGCAGCCGAAACAGGGAGGGGACAGATACGCAGTATTTT.